The 18 T cell receptor beta chains given below trace back to one sample, sequenced in a study of blood T cell repertoires in COVID-19. Profiling relied on immunoSEQ multiplex PCR, and the TCRdb table lists in-frame clones only, not all of them. The repertoire holds tens of thousands of clones, with 79% as singletons. Sequences were obtained from peripheral blood. These receptor sequences come from a man in his sixties with active or convalescent COVID-19.

The chain employs TRBV6-1 and TRBJ2-7; 12 bases line up with TRBD2. With V trimmed by 3 bases and J by 3 bases, 0 bases remained unmatched. This CDR3 has 14 residues. Germline CDR1 reads MNHNS; CDR2 reads SASEGT. CDR3 nucleotide sequence: TGTGCCAGCAGTGAGACTAGCGGGGGCTACGAGCAGTACTTC. Its protein is CASSETSGGYEQYF.

The rearrangement joins TRBV28 to TRBJ1-2, with 8 nucleotides matching TRBD1. The ends lost 6 bases at V and 3 bases at J; junction bases unmatched: 6. Germline V gene data show CDR1 as MDHEN and CDR2 as SYDVKM. The CDR3 runs 14 residues. This chain's CDR3 is CASRPGGGYYGYTF. For the CDR3, the DNA is TGTGCCAGCAGGCCAGGGGGCGGTTACTATGGCTACACCTTC.

The V call is TRBV6-5, the J call TRBJ2-2; TRBD1 matches at 9 bases. CDR3 length: 15 residues. Germline lookup yields CDR1 MNHEY and CDR2 SVGAGI. Trimming removed 6 bases from V and 1 base from J; junction bases left unmatched: 3. CDR3 DNA: TGTGCCAGCAGCAACAGGGGGCTGAACACCGGGGAGCTGTTTTTT. Its protein product is CASSNRGLNTGELFF.

This chain connects TRBV9 to TRBJ2-1; the D gene is possibly TRBD2 (6 bases). Trimming cost V 0 bases and J 2 bases, with 9 bases left between them. Germline V gene sequence: CDR1 SGDLS, CDR2 YYNGEE. CDR3 length: 15 residues. The CDR3 DNA reads as TGTGCCAGCAGCGTAGCGGGGGACCCCTACAATGAGCAGTTCTTC. Its protein is CASSVAGDPYNEQFF.

The rearrangement links TRBV7-3 to TRBJ2-5, with D perhaps matching TRBD1 (7 bases). Trimming removed 5 bases at V and 5 bases at J, with 15 bases between. Germline V CDR1 and CDR2: SGHTA, FQGTGA. CDR3 length equals 14 residues. CDR3 in DNA: TGTGCCAGCAGCCTAGGAGGGGGCGGTGAGACCCAGTACTTC. It yields the protein CASSLGGGGETQYF. Combining the CDR3 with reference TRBV7-3 and TRBJ2-5 gives the whole variable domain GAGVSQTPSNKVTEKGKYVELRCDPISGHTALYWYRQSLGQGPEFLIYFQGTGAADDSGLPNDRFFAVRPEGSVSTLKIQRTERGDSAVYLCASSLGGGGETQYFGPGTRLLVL.

V and J are TRBV9 and TRBJ1-1; a possible D gene is TRBD1 (5 bases). The CDR3 totals 13 residues. Germline V gene sequence: CDR1 SGDLS, CDR2 YYNGEE. The ends were cut back, 6 bases at V and 0 bases at J, with 9 bases in the middle. The CDR3 sequence is CASTRGMNTEAFF. In DNA, the CDR3 is TGTGCCAGCACTAGGGGAATGAACACTGAAGCTTTCTTT.

The chain couples TRBV30 to TRBJ1-2; D call uncertain. The CDR3 covers 11 residues. The V gene lost 3 bases and the J gene lost 8 bases, with 10 bases spanning the gap. Germline V gives CDR1 GTSNPN, CDR2 SVGIG (reference sequence). The CDR3 spells CAWRRARGYTF. CDR3 DNA sequence: TGTGCCTGGAGGAGGGCTAGGGGCTACACCTTC.

This clone was detected once. The chain carries TRBV28 and TRBJ2-1; TRBD1 matches at 8 bases. This CDR3 is 13 amino acids long. V lost 7 bases to trimming and J lost 7 bases; unmatched junction nucleotides: 6. Germline CDR1 MDHEN, CDR2 SYDVKM. The CDR3 reads CASMRTGFNEQFF. DNA of the CDR3: TGTGCCAGCATGAGGACAGGGTTTAATGAGCAGTTCTTC.

CDR3 DNA sequence: TGCGCCAGCAGCTTGGCCGGGGGGAACACTGAAGCTTTCTTT. This encodes CASSLAGGNTEAFF. The chain links TRBV5-1 to TRBJ1-1, with D perhaps TRBD1 (5 bases). V lost 0 bases and J lost 1, with 7 bases in between. The CDR3 covers 14 residues. Germline CDR1 SGHRS, CDR2 YFSETQ.

The chain has TRBV6-5 and TRBJ2-7, with a weak D call TRBD2 (6 bases). Germline CDR1 and CDR2: MNHEY and SVGAGI. This CDR3 region has 15 residues. V was trimmed by 7 bases and J by 0 bases, leaving 16 bases between them. CDR3 amino acids: CASTPSGPSSYEQYF. The CDR3 nucleotides read TGTGCCAGCACCCCGAGCGGGCCCAGCTCCTACGAGCAGTACTTC.

V gene TRBV18 combines with J gene TRBJ1-6; 8 bases align to TRBD1. The V and J ends lost 2 bases and 9 bases, in that order; junction bases with no gene match: 9. The CDR3 loop spans 16 amino acids. The V gene's germline CDR1 is KGHSH and CDR2 LQKENI. CDR3 DNA: TGTGCCAGCTCACCATCCTACGGACAGGGATCTTCACCCCTCCACTTT. This sequence encodes CASSPSYGQGSSPLHF. Combining the CDR3 with reference TRBV18 and TRBJ1-6 gives the whole variable domain NAGVMQNPRHLVRRRGQEARLRCSPMKGHSHVYWYRQLPEEGLKFMVYLQKENIIDESGMPKERFSAEFPKEGPSILRIQQVVRGDSAAYFCASSPSYGQGSSPLHFGNGTRLTVT.

V and J are TRBV6-9 and TRBJ2-2, with a tentative D call TRBD1 (5 bases). Germline CDR1 and CDR2: MNHGY and SVAAGI. Deletions cut 10 bases from V and 3 bases from J, with 15 bases between. This CDR3 spans 14 amino acids. In nucleotides, the CDR3 is TGTGCCACCACCGCAGGGTCTGACACCGGGGAGCTGTTTTTT. Its protein product is CATTAGSDTGELFF.

The table lists this clone with a few counts. J is TRBJ1-2 and V is TRBV19; 7 bases map to TRBD1. J lost 6 bases, V lost 4 bases, and 11 bases had no gene match. Germline CDR1 reads LNHDA; CDR2 reads SQIVND (reference sequence). The CDR3 is 15 residues long. In DNA form, the CDR3 reads TGTGCCAGTAGTACCCTGCGACAGGGAAATGATGGCTACACCTTC. Translation gives CASSTLRQGNDGYTF.

J is TRBJ2-7 and V is TRBV29-1; 7 nucleotides agree with TRBD1. Germline V gene lookup returns CDR1 SQVTM and CDR2 ANQGSEA. V lost 4 bases to trimming and J lost 2 bases; unmatched junction nucleotides: 2. The CDR3 is 12 residues long. This chain's CDR3 is CSVGDRTYEQYF. The CDR3 region has the DNA TGCAGCGTTGGGGACAGAACCTACGAGCAGTACTTC.

CDR3 loop: CASSFEKGQMQETQYF. In DNA form, the CDR3 reads TGTGCCAGCAGTTTCGAAAAGGGACAGATGCAAGAGACCCAGTACTTC. This chain uses TRBV6-5 with TRBJ2-5; 7 bases are shared with TRBD1. V trimming: 4 bases; J trimming: 2 bases; junction bases outside the gene matches: 10. The V gene's germline CDR1 is MNHEY and CDR2 SVGAGI. The CDR3 loop spans 16 amino acids.

This chain connects TRBV19 to TRBJ1-3; 11 nucleotides align to TRBD1. Germline V gene data show CDR1 as LNHDA and CDR2 as SQIVND (reference sequence). V lost 3 bases and J lost 0; bases outside the gene matches: 4. The CDR3 has 17 amino acids. The CDR3 spells CASSISGTGGSGNTIYF. The CDR3 DNA reads TGTGCCAGTAGTATTTCCGGGACAGGGGGCTCTGGAAACACCATATATTTT. Full variable domain (rest looked up from reference TRBV19 and TRBJ1-3): DGGITQSPKYLFRKEGQNVTLSCEQNLNHDAMYWYRQDPGQGLRLIYYSQIVNDFQKGDIAEGYSVSREKKESFPLTVTSAQKNPTAFYLCASSISGTGGSGNTIYFGEGSWLTVV.

Concerning this clone itself: One end of the junction is discordant with germline, which a read error may explain. The rearrangement links TRBV7-3 to TRBJ2-1; a possible D gene is TRBD2 (5 bases). The CDR3 covers 13 residues. Germline V gives CDR1 SGHTA, CDR2 FQGTGA. The DNA for the CDR3 is TGTGCCAGCAGCGTAACTAGCTACAATGAGCAGTTCTTC. Protein: CASSVTSYNEQFF.

The V and J genes are TRBV7-8 and TRBJ1-1; D is ambiguous. This CDR3 is 16 amino acids long. Looked up from germline, CDR1 is SGHVS and CDR2 is FQNEAQ. The V end lost 5 bases, the J end lost 0 bases, and 16 bases lay between the germline ends. CDR3 in amino acids: CASSLRPLGMNTEAFF. In nucleotides, the CDR3 is TGTGCCAGCAGCCTAAGACCGCTGGGCATGAACACTGAAGCTTTCTTT. The full variable domain, its missing parts supplied by reference TRBV7-8 and TRBJ1-1, is GAGVSQSPRYKVAKRGQDVALRCDPISGHVSLFWYQQALGQGPEFLTYFQNEAQLDKSGLPSDRFFAERPEGSVSTLKIQRTQQEDSAVYLCASSLRPLGMNTEAFFGQGTRLTVV.